A selection of T cell receptor beta chains follows, all from one sample in a study of T cells in Graves' hyperthyroidism and ophthalmopathy. TCRdb reprocessed the multiplex PCR reads with MiXCR, giving one entry per CDR3 protein. Among 800,000 or so distinct CDR3 sequences listed, 38% were seen once. Material: blood. The receptor set was obtained from a man between 18 and 35 years old with Graves' hyperthyroidism. Both conserved end residues are trimmed from each CDR3.

>TRBV5-1|14|TRBJ2-6
ASSLSLGSGANVLT
>TRBV10-3|11|TRBJ1-6
AISLQGDSPLH
>TRBV7-3|13|TRBJ1-4
ASSNADRGREKLF
>TRBV29-1|11|TRBJ1-1
SVVRTGGTEAF
>TRBV13|13|TRBJ1-2
ASSPGTGAQDGYT
>TRBV20-1|9|TRBJ1-1
SAREVTEAF
>TRBV5-1|12|TRBJ1-5
ASSVAGGNQPQH
>TRBV2|11|TRBJ1-3
AIRREQGNTIY
>TRBV25-1|14|TRBJ1-2
ASSSEPGQDLYGHT
>TRBV25-1|15|TRBJ1-6
ASSSVLKSSYNSPLH
>TRBV4-1|13|TRBJ2-7
ASSQEEGRPYEQY
>TRBV5-1|12|TRBJ1-4
ASSLGTLNEKLF
>TRBV5-1|10|TRBJ1-1
ASSDPDREAF
>TRBV29-1|13|TRBJ2-2
SAGEGNGYTGELF
>TRBV2|15|TRBJ1-5
ASSDGTETVFDQPQH
>TRBV7-9|12|TRBJ2-2
ASSMTGYTGELF
>TRBV6-2/TRBV6-3|12|TRBJ1-1
ASTLTALNTEAF
>TRBV20-1|12|TRBJ2-5
SARDLWQGETQY
>TRBV15|11|TRBJ1-5
ATSRDPEQPQH
>TRBV29-1|10|TRBJ1-2
SVVILNDGYT
>TRBV29-1|11|TRBJ2-7
SVVRDNSYEQY
>TRBV7-6|14|TRBJ1-1
ASSLEGGTLGTEAF
>TRBV3-1|12|TRBJ1-1
ASSQEVINTEAF
>TRBV20-1|10|TRBJ1-1
SPKGKNTEAF
>TRBV7-2|13|TRBJ1-6
ASSLDLGRDSPLH
>TRBV2|13|TRBJ1-1
ASSDQGHLNTEAF
>TRBV5-1|13|TRBJ1-1
ASSFDSTLNTEAF
>TRBV10-2|14|TRBJ2-2
ASSQDPSGGTGELF